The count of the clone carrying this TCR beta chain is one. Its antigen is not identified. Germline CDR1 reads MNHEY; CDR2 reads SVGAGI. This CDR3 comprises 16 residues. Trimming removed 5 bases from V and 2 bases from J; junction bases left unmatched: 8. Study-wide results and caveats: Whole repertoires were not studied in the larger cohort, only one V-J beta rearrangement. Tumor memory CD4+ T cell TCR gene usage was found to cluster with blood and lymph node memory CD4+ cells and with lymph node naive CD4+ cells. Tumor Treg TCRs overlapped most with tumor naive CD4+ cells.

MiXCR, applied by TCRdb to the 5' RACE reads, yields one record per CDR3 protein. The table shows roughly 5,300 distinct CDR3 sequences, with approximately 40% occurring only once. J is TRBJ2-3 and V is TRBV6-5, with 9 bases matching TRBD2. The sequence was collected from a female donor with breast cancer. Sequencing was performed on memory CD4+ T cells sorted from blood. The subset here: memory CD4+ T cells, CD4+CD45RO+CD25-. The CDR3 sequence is CASSPTSGLSTDTQYF. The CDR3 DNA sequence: TGTGCCAGCAGTCCAACTAGCGGGCTATCCACAGATACGCAGTATTTT.